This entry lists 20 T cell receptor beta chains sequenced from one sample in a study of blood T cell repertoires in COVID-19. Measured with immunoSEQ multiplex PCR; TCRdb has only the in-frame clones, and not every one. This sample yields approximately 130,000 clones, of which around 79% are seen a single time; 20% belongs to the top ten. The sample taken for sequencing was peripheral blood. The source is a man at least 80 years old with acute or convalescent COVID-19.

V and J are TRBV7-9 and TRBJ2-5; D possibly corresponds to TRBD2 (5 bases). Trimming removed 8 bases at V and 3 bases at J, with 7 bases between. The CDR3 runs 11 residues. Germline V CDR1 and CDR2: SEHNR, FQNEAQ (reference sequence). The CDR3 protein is CASGAEETQYF. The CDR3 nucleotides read TGTGCCAGCGGAGCGGAAGAGACCCAGTACTTC.

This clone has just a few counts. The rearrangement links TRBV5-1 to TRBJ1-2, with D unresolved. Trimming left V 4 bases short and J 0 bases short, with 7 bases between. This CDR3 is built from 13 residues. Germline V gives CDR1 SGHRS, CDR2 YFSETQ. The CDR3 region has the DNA TGCGCCAGCAGCCTACGAGCTAACTATGGCTACACCTTC. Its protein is CASSLRANYGYTF.

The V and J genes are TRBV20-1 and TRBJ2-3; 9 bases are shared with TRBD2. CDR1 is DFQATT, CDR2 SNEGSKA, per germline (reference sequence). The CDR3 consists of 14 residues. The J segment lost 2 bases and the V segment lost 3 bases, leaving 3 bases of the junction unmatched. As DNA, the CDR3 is TGCAGTGCTAGTCTAGCGGGGAACACAGATACGCAGTATTTT. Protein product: CSASLAGNTDTQYF.

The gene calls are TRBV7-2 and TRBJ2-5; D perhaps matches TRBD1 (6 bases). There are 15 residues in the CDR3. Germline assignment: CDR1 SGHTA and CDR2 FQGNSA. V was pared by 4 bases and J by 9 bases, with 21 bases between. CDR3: CASSSFRDIGAAQYF. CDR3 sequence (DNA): TGTGCCAGCAGCTCCTTCCGGGACATAGGCGCGGCCCAGTACTTC.

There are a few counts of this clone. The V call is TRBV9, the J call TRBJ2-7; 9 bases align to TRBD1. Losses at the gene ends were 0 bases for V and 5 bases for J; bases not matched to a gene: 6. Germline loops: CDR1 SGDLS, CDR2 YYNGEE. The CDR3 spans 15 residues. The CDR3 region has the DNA TGTGCCAGCAGCGTAGCCGGGACAGGGCAACACGAGCAGTACTTC. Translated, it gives CASSVAGTGQHEQYF.

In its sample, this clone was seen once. The CDR3 sequence is CASSLGTGKDTGELFF. CDR3 sequence (DNA): TGTGCCAGCAGCTTGGGGACAGGGAAGGACACCGGGGAGCTGTTTTTT. This rearrangement joins TRBV5-4 to TRBJ2-2, with 8 nucleotides matching TRBD1. Germline V CDR1 and CDR2: SGHNT, YYREEE (reference sequence). The CDR3 covers 16 residues. Trimming took 0 bases from V and 3 from J; bases not matched to a gene: 4.

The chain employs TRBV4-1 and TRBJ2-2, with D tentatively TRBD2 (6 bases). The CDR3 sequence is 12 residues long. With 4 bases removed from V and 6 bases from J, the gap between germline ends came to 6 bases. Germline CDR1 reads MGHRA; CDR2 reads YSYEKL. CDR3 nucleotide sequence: TGCGCCAGCAGCCTAGCGGCCGGGGAGCTGTTTTTT. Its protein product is CASSLAAGELFF.

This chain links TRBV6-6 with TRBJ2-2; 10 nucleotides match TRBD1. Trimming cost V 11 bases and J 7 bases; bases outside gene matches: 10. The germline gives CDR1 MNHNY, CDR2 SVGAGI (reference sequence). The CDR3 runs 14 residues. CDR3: CAARDRGGGGELFF. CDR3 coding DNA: TGTGCCGCCCGGGACAGGGGCGGAGGCGGGGAGCTGTTTTTT.

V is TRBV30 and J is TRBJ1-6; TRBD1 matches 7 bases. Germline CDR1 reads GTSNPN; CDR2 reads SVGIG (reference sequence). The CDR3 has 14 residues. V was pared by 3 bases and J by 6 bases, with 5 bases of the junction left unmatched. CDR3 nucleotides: TGTGCCTGGAGCGAGGGGGCTGGTAATTCACCCCTCCACTTT. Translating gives CAWSEGAGNSPLHF.

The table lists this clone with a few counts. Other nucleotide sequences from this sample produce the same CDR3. DNA for the CDR3: TGCGCCAGCAGCCAAGATAGGCTAGCGGGGAGAGAGACCCAGTACTTC. This sequence encodes CASSQDRLAGRETQYF. This chain joins TRBV4-3 and TRBJ2-5; 9 positions match TRBD2. Germline V gene sequence: CDR1 LGHNA, CDR2 YSLEER. V gave up 0 bases and J gave up 4 bases; unmatched junction bases: 6. The CDR3 contains 16 residues.

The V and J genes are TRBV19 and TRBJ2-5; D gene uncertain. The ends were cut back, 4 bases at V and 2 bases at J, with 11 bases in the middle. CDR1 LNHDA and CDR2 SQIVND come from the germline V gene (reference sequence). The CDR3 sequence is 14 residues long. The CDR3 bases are TGTGCCAGTAGTACCTCTATGACTCAAGAGACCCAGTACTTC. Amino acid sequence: CASSTSMTQETQYF. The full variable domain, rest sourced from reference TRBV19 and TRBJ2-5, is DGGITQSPKYLFRKEGQNVTLSCEQNLNHDAMYWYRQDPGQGLRLIYYSQIVNDFQKGDIAEGYSVSREKKESFPLTVTSAQKNPTAFYLCASSTSMTQETQYFGPGTRLLVL.

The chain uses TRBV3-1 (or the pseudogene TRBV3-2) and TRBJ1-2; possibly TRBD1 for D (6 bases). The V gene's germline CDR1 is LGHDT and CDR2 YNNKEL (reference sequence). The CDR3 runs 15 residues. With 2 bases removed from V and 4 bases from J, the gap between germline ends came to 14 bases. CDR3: CASSQYQQGPYGYTF. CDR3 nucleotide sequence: TGTGCCAGCAGCCAATACCAACAGGGACCCTATGGCTACACCTTC.

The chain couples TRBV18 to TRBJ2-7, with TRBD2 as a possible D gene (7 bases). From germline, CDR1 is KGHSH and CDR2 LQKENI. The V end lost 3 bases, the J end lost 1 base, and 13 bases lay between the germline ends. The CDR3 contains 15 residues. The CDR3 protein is CASSPEGGMSYEQYF. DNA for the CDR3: TGTGCCAGCTCACCGGAGGGGGGGATGTCCTACGAGCAGTACTTC.

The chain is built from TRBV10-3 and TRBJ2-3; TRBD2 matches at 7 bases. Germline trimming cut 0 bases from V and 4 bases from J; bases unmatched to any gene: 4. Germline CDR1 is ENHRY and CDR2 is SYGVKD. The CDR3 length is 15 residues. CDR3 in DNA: TGTGCCATCAGTGAGTCAGGGGAGGGATCAGATACGCAGTATTTT. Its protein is CAISESGEGSDTQYF.

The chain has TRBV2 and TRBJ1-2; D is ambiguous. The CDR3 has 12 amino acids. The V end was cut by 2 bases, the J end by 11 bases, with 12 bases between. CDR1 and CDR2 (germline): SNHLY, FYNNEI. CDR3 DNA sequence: TGTGCCAGCAGTGAAAGAAACCGCGGATACACCTTC. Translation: CASSERNRGYTF. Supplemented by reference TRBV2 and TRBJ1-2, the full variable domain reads EPEVTQTPSHQVTQMGQEVILRCVPISNHLYFYWYRQILGQKVEFLVSFYNNEISEKSEIFDDQFSVERPDGSNFTLKIRSTKLEDSAMYFCASSERNRGYTFGSGTRLTVV.

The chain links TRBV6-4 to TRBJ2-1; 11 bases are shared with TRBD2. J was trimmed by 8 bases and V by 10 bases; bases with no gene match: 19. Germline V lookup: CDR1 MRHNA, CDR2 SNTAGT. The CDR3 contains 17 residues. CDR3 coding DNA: TGTGCCACTATGGGAGCCAAACTAGCGGGGGCTGATCATGAGCAGTTCTTC. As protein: CATMGAKLAGADHEQFF.

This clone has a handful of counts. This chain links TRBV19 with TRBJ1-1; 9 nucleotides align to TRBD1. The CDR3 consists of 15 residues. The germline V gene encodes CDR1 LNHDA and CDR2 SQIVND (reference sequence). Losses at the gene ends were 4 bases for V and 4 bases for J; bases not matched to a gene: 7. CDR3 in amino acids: CASSSTRDRVTEAFF. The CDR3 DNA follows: TGTGCCAGTAGTAGTACCCGGGACAGGGTCACTGAAGCTTTCTTT.

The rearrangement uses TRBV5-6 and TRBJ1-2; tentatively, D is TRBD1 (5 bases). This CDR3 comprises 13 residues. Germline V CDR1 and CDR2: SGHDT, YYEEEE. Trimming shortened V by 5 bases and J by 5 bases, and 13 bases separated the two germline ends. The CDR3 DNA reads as TGTGCCAGCAGTCGAGGAGCAGGGTATGGCTACACCTTC. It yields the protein CASSRGAGYGYTF. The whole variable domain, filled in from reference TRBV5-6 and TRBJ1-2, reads DAGVTQSPTHLIKTRGQQVTLRCSPKSGHDTVSWYQQALGQGPQFIFQYYEEEERQRGNFPDRFSGHQFPNYSSELNVNALLLGDSALYLCASSRGAGYGYTFGSGTRLTVV.

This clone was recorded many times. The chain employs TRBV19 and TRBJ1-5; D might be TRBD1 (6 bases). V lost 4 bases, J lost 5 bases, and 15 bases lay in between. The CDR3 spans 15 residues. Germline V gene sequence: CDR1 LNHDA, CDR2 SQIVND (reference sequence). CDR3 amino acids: CASSSYRARDQPQHF. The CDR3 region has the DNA TGTGCCAGTAGTAGTTACAGGGCGAGGGATCAGCCCCAGCATTTT.

The CDR3 loop reads CASSLDESGGRSYEQYF. In DNA form, the CDR3 reads TGTGCCAGCAGCTTAGATGAGTCAGGGGGGCGATCCTACGAGCAGTACTTC. The chain combines TRBV11-3 with TRBJ2-7, with D maybe TRBD1 (7 bases). The CDR3 has 17 amino acids. The V gene's germline CDR1 is SGHNT and CDR2 YENEEA. With 0 bases removed from V and 1 base from J, the gap between germline ends came to 16 bases.